These T cell receptor beta chains were read from a single sample in a study of cytomegalovirus exposure and HLA in healthy donors. The assay was immunoSEQ multiplex PCR, and TCRdb's table has in-frame clones only and misses some. The profile shows under 200,000 clones, roughly 85% of them singletons. The sample taken for sequencing was PBMCs. The receptor source for this set is a woman younger than 35 in good health and CMV-seronegative. The CDR3 runs from the conserved cysteine through the conserved F or W.

J gene | CDR3 length | V gene | CDR3 protein
TRBJ2-3 | 13 | TRBV7-2 | CASSLAGADTQYF
TRBJ2-2 | 16 | TRBV4-3 | CASSQTGTGEAGELFF
TRBJ2-7 | 15 | TRBV7-2 | CASSSSGASSYEQYF
TRBJ1-1 | 15 | TRBV5-1 | CASSLDGPGYTEAFF
TRBJ1-2 | 12 | TRBV19 | CASSTQAYGYTF
TRBJ2-2 | 18 | TRBV28 | CASSYGTSGKENTGELFF
TRBJ1-5 | 15 | TRBV27 | CASRLTGVVNQPQHF
TRBJ2-6 | 15 | TRBV6-1 | CASSSQGAGANVLTF
TRBJ2-3 | 16 | TRBV11-2 | CASSRTSGSSTDTQYF
TRBJ2-2 | 16 | TRBV6-5 | CASSYYPSGNTGELFF
TRBJ1-1 | 14 | TRBV19 | CASTLTGGYTEAFF
TRBJ1-4 | 14 | TRBV27 | CASSLTGSGEKLFF
TRBJ1-2 | 15 | TRBV4-3 | CASSQDAGANYGYTF
TRBJ2-1 | 15 | TRBV9 | CASSVRLAGYNEQFF
- | 15 | TRBV6-6 | CASRPVAELPYEQYF
TRBJ1-5 | 16 | TRBV4-1 | CASSCIYRVIRQPQHF
TRBJ1-1 | 11 | TRBV12-5 | CASGAEIEAFF
TRBJ1-3 | 14 | TRBV7-2 | CASSLGPSGNTIYF
TRBJ2-2 | 14 | TRBV4-3 | CASSPDRNTGELFF
TRBJ1-1 | 17 | TRBV27 | CASSLSAGVGFNTEAFF
TRBJ1-5 | 14 | TRBV19 | CASRTGVVGQPQHF
TRBJ2-5 | 15 | TRBV13 | CASSPPRAGAETQYF
TRBJ2-3 | 13 | TRBV6-5 | CASSYLSRDTQYF
TRBJ2-4 | 15 | TRBV19 | CASSPGLLAKNIQYF
TRBJ2-1 | 15 | TRBV4-1 | CASSQGTSGNNEQFF
TRBJ2-7 | 15 | TRBV4-3 | CASSQDGSGFYEQYF
TRBJ2-5 | 16 | TRBV5-8 | CASSFSTGARQETQYF
TRBJ1-2 | 14 | TRBV7-9 | CASSLVDRNYGYTF
TRBJ2-1 | 15 | TRBV9 | CASSASGSVYNEQFF
TRBJ2-4 | 16 | TRBV11-3 | CASSFIPGGQGNIQYF
TRBJ2-1 | 15 | TRBV28 | CASSQSGGAYNEQFF
TRBJ1-1 | 14 | TRBV6-5 | CASSYQLGGTEAFF
TRBJ2-1 | 15 | TRBV10-3 | CAISEPGRVSNEQFF
TRBJ2-1 | 16 | TRBV7-8 | CASSALSGSSYNEQFF
TRBJ2-7 | 12 | TRBV6-1 | CASSPQTYEQYF
TRBJ2-2 | 15 | TRBV2 | CASRGGRTGTGELFF
TRBJ2-3 | 13 | TRBV10-2 | CASGVGVVDTQYF
TRBJ2-1 | 12 | TRBV2 | CASLLAINEQFF
TRBJ2-3 | 18 | TRBV9 | CASSVGSSGRPSTDTQYF
TRBJ1-5 | 15 | TRBV15 | CATSRVSDVGQPQHF
TRBJ2-1 | 16 | TRBV5-1 | CASSLLGAGVYNEQFF
TRBJ2-1 | 16 | TRBV7-7 | CASSPGTSGRADEQFF
TRBJ2-3 | 15 | TRBV10-2 | CASSLGLAGTDTQYF
TRBJ2-5 | 16 | TRBV7-2 | CASSLVGTSEQETQYF
TRBJ1-2 | 12 | TRBV28 | CASSEASYGYTF
TRBJ2-3 | 17 | TRBV2 | CASSVQGARVGTDTQYF
TRBJ1-4 | 15 | TRBV4-3 | CASSQETTAYEKLFF
TRBJ2-3 | 12 | TRBV30 | CAWSPATDTQYF
TRBJ1-4 | 14 | TRBV7-9 | CASSLTTAAEKLFF
TRBJ1-2 | 13 | TRBV6-5 | CASKRGQYYGYTF
TRBJ2-7 | 14 | TRBV5-6 | CASSQETGFYEQYF
TRBJ2-7 | 15 | TRBV28 | CASSLSSSGKGEQYF
TRBJ1-5 | 13 | TRBV27 | CASSQGSNQPQHF